In this sample, the clone carrying this T cell receptor beta chain turned up many times. TCR beta CDR3 sequences were amplified from RNA transcripts. During a first-round RT-PCR of the TCR CDR3, the HTBI primer set was used. From the multiplex PCR reads, TCRdb called clonotypes with MiXCR, one entry per CDR3 protein. The table shows about 350,000 distinct CDR3 sequences, with about 18% occurring only once. The data derive from a study of T cells in Graves' hyperthyroidism and ophthalmopathy. Study background: Peripheral blood specimens were obtained at initial diagnosis, prior to any treatment.

The study based diagnoses on clinical symptoms, serum thyroxine and TRAb, thyroid ultrasound and orbital computed tomography. PBMCs were sourced from roughly 9.3 ml fresh peripheral blood. This CDR3 contains 18 residues. The V gene lost 7 bases and the J gene lost 0 bases, with 24 bases spanning the gap. Germline CDR1 MDHEN, CDR2 SYDVKM. This chain links TRBV28 with TRBJ1-2; no definite D call. The source is a woman in her 30s with Graves' hyperthyroidism that later progressed to Graves' ophthalmopathy. Sequencing was performed on blood. The CDR3 nucleotides are TGTGCCAGCACCCCTGGAGAGGGTAGTGTTGGCCCTAACTATGGCTACACCTTC. Its protein is CASTPGEGSVGPNYGYTF.